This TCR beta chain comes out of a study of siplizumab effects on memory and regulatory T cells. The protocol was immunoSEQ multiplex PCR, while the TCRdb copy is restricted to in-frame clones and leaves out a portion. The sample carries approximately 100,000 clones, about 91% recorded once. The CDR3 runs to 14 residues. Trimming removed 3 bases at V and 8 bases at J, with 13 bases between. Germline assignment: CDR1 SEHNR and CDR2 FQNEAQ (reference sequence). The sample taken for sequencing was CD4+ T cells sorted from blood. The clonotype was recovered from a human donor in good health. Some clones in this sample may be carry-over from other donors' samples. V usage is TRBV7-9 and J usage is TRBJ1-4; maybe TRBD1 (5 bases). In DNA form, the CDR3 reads TGTGCCAGCAGCTTTCAGGGATTACAGGAAAAACTGTTTTTT. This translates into CASSFQGLQEKLFF.